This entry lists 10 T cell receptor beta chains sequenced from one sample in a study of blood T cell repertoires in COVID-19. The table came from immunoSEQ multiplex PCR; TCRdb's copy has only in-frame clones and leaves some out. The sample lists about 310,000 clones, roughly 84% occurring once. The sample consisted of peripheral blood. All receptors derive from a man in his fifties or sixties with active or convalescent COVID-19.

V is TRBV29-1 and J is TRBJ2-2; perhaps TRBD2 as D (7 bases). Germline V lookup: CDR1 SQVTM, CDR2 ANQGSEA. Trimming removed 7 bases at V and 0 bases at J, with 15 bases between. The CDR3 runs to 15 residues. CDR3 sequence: CSATRGATNTGELFF. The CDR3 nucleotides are TGCAGCGCCACTCGGGGGGCAACGAACACCGGGGAGCTGTTTTTT.

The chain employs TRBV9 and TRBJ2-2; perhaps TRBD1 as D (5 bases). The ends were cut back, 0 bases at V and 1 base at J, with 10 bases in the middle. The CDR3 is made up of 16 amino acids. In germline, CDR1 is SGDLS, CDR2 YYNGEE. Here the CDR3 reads CASSVGQRWNTGELFF. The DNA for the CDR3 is TGTGCCAGCAGCGTAGGACAGCGATGGAACACCGGGGAGCTGTTTTTT.

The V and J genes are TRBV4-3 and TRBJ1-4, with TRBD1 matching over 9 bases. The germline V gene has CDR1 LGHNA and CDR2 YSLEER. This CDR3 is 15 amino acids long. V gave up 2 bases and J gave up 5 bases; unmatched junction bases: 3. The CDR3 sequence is CASSQPGQGNEKLFF. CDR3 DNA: TGCGCCAGCAGCCAACCGGGACAGGGCAATGAAAAACTGTTTTTT.

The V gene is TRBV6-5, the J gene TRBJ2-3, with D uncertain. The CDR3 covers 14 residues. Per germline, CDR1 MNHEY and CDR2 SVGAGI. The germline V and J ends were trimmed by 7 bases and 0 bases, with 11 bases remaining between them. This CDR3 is CASNLGPSTDTQYF. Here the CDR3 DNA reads TGTGCCAGCAATTTGGGCCCTAGCACAGATACGCAGTATTTT.

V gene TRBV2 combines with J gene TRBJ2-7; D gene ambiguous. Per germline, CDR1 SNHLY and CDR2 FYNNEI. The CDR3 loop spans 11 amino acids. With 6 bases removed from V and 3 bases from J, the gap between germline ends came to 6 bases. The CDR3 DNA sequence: TGTGCCAGCAGGGAGTACTACGAGCAGTACTTC. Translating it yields CASREYYEQYF. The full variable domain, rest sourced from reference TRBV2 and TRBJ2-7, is EPEVTQTPSHQVTQMGQEVILRCVPISNHLYFYWYRQILGQKVEFLVSFYNNEISEKSEIFDDQFSVERPDGSNFTLKIRSTKLEDSAMYFCASREYYEQYFGPGTRLTVT.

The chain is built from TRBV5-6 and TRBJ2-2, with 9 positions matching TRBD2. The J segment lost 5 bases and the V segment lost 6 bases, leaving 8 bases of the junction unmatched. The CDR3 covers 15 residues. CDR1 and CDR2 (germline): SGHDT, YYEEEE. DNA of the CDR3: TGTGCCAGCATCCGGACTAGCGCTGGGACCGGGGAGCTGTTTTTT. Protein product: CASIRTSAGTGELFF.

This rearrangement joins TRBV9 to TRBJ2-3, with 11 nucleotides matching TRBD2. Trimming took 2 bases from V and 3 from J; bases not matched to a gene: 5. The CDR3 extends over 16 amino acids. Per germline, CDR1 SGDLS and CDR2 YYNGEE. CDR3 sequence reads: CASSVDLAGGTDTQYF. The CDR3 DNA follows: TGTGCCAGCAGCGTCGACCTAGCGGGGGGTACAGATACGCAGTATTTT.

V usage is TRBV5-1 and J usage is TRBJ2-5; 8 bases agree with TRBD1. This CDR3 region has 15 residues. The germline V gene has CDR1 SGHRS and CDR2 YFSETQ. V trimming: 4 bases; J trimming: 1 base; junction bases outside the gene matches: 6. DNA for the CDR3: TGCGCCAGCAGCATGGCAGGGACAGGCCAAGAGACCCAGTACTTC. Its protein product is CASSMAGTGQETQYF.

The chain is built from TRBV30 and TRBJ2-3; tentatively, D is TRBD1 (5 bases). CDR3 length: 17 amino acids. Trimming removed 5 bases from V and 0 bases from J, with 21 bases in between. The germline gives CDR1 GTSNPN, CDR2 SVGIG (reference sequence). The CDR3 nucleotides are TGTGCCTGGGGGGCGCGGCCGACCTCTTTTAGCACAGATACGCAGTATTTT. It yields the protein CAWGARPTSFSTDTQYF.

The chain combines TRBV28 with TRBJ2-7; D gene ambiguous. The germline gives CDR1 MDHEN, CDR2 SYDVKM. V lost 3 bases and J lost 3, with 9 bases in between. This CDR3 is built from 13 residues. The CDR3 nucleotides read TGTGCCAGCAGTTTCGCAGGCTTCTACGAGCAGTACTTC. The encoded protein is CASSFAGFYEQYF.